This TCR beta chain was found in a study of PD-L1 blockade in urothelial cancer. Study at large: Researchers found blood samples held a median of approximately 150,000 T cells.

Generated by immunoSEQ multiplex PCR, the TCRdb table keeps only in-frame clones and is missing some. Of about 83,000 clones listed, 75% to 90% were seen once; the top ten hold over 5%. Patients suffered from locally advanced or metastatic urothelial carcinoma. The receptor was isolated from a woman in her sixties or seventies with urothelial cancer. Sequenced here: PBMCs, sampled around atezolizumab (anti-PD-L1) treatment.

The CDR3 bases are TGCGCCAGCAGCTTGGTGGGGGCCGGAAACACCATATATTTT. It specifies CASSLVGAGNTIYF. J is TRBJ1-3 and V is TRBV5-1; tentative D call: TRBD1 (6 bases). V was shortened by 0 bases and J by 4 bases, with 8 bases between the two germline ends. There are 14 residues in the CDR3. The germline gives CDR1 SGHRS, CDR2 YFSETQ.